This section outlines one T cell receptor beta chain sequence together with its context. Some clones are missing from TCRdb's copy, which holds only in-frame ones; the method was immunoSEQ multiplex PCR. The sample lists some 2,500,000 clones; under 95% were seen once. These data come from a study of shared clonotypes between healthy human individuals. Trimming cost V 7 bases and J 2 bases, with 12 bases left between them. This CDR3 has 13 amino acids. CDR1 is SGHTS and CDR2 is YDEGEE in the germline V gene. The chain links TRBV5-8 to TRBJ1-2; D is ambiguous. The origin of this receptor is a man between 18 and 29 years old in good health. Some clones in this sample may be carry-over from other donors' samples. Sequenced sample: naive CD4+ T cells from PBMCs. Subset meaning: CD45RA+ positively selected. The CDR3 DNA follows: TGTGCCAGCTCCCGAGCCTTGAACTATGGCTACACCTTC. It is translated as CASSRALNYGYTF. The whole variable domain, remainder taken from reference TRBV5-8 and TRBJ1-2, is EAGVTQSPTHLIKTRGQQATLRCSPISGHTSVYWYQQALGLGLQFLLWYDEGEERNRGNFPPRFSGRQFPNYSSELNVNALELEDSALYLCASSRALNYGYTFGSGTRLTVV.